The present entry profiles one T cell receptor beta chain with its context. Its antigen is currently unknown. Template switching with 5'RACE generated the TCR cDNA and added a universal primer site and UMIs. TCRdb re-derived calls from the 5' RACE reads in MiXCR, one entry per CDR3 protein. The sample includes 450,000 to 650,000 distinct CDR3 sequences, roughly 14% of them seen just once. This record comes from a study of T cells after yellow fever vaccination. General study results and limits: Some clonotypes, a small share, were shared between CD4 and CD8 compartments. Reappearing after the booster were most of the clones from primary vaccination (roughly 95% CD4, around 90% CD8). Weaker, the secondary response had a peak occurring faster, on day 5 versus 15.

Germline V CDR1 and CDR2: SGHVS, FQNEAQ. Trimming took 0 bases from V and 8 from J, leaving 5 bases between them. The CDR3 runs to 12 residues. This receptor was identified in a man aged 30 to 39 who received the YFV17D yellow fever vaccine. Sequenced here: PBMCs, sampled on the day of the yellow fever booster vaccination. The rearrangement joins TRBV7-8 to TRBJ1-3; D remains unclear. This CDR3 reads CASSLAGDTIYF. In DNA form, the CDR3 reads TGTGCCAGCAGCTTAGCTGGCGACACCATATATTTT.